This TCR beta chain was observed in a study of T cell repertoires in cytomegalovirus infection. Study overall: Public signatures in TCR beta pointed to CMV infection and matching HLA type.

TCRdb re-analysed the reads in MiXCR, keeping a single row per CDR3 protein. Of more than 250,000 distinct CDR3 sequences listed, approximately 15% are singletons. In germline, CDR1 is SGHRS, CDR2 YFSETQ. Trimming pared 4 bases from V and 1 base from J, leaving 14 bases between. The CDR3 contains 15 residues. This clonotype came up a few times. The sample was PBMCs. V usage is TRBV5-1 and J usage is TRBJ1-1; unclear D gene. The receptor's source is a human donor in good health (CMV status not recorded). Some clones in this sample may be carry-over from other donors' samples. Here the CDR3 reads CASSPSPVSNTEAFF. The DNA for the CDR3 is TGCGCCAGCAGCCCGAGTCCAGTGTCGAACACTGAAGCTTTCTTT. Complete variable domain (other parts from reference TRBV5-1 and TRBJ1-1): KAGVTQTPRYLIKTRGQQVTLSCSPISGHRSVSWYQQTPGQGLQFLFEYFSETQRNKGNFPGRFSGRQFSNSRSEMNVSTLELGDSALYLCASSPSPVSNTEAFFGQGTRLTVV.